The source of this T cell receptor (beta chain) is a study of blood T cell repertoires in COVID-19. About the study: Sites in the United States, Italy and Spain provided acute and convalescent COVID-19 samples. Sample material is recorded as cDNA or gDNA derived from T cells, B-cell-depleted T cells, or PBMCs.

Original data processing: Amplified reference gene primers provided the basis for estimating nucleated cell counts. Libraries were prepared by immunoSEQ multiplex PCR; TCRdb keeps only in-frame clonotypes and omits some of them. That table supplies the V and J calls and clone size; D and trimming were determined from the DNA. The sample lists approximately 180,000 clones, around 85% occurring once. The CDR3 has 15 residues. Per the germline V gene, CDR1 is KGHDR and CDR2 is SFDVKD. V dropped 4 bases and J dropped 1 base, with 9 bases sitting between them. This rearrangement joins TRBV24-1 to TRBJ2-2; D is possibly TRBD1 (6 bases). The source material was peripheral blood. The TCR comes from a man aged 55 to 69 with acute or convalescent COVID-19. CDR3 loop: CATSEGTRNTGELFF. CDR3 coding DNA: TGTGCCACCAGTGAGGGGACACGGAACACCGGGGAGCTGTTTTTT.